This T cell receptor beta chain stems from a study of OX40 agonist ivuxolimab in advanced cancers. Turning to the study itself: Three patients, one with hepatocellular carcinoma and two with cutaneous melanoma, achieved partial responses. Study-level points and caveats: The study observed clonal expansion of CD4+ and CD8+ blood T cells by week 6 at 0.1 to 3.0 mg/kg.

The protocol was immunoSEQ multiplex PCR, while the TCRdb copy is restricted to in-frame clones and leaves out a portion. The sample includes tens of thousands of clones, approximately 88% of them seen just once. A word on this clone: Its specificity is not known.

The junction had 11 bases not matched to a gene; V was cut back by 3 bases and J by 5 bases. CDR3 length: 18 residues. The V gene's germline CDR1 is SGHNT and CDR2 YYREEE (reference sequence). The rearrangement links TRBV5-4 to TRBJ2-3, with TRBD2 matching over 14 bases. Sequencing was performed on CD4+ or CD8+ T cells sorted from blood, taken in a trial of the OX40 agonist ivuxolimab. The source of this sequence is an adult with an advanced solid tumor such as melanoma, head and neck, liver or kidney cancer. The CDR3 DNA reads as TGTGCCAGCAGCTCGAGTAGACTAGCGGGGGGGCGGGGAGATACGCAGTATTTT. Protein product: CASSSSRLAGGRGDTQYF.